This T cell receptor (beta chain) was sequenced for a study of CD8 T cells in ankylosing spondylitis. Study results and caveats: The study looked at matched synovial fluid samples from ankylosing spondylitis patients. Disease-linked clones were reported to be significantly enriched there. In ankylosing spondylitis blood, a motif of roughly eight highly homologous TCR beta variants appeared characteristic. As for the disease-linked clones, they showed a CD8+ phenotype and occurred at relatively low frequencies in peripheral blood.

The CDR3 is 13 residues long. CDR1 is DFQATT and CDR2 is SNEGSKA in the germline V gene (reference sequence). The V and J ends lost 6 bases and 5 bases respectively, with 13 bases between them. Quantitative molecular-barcoded 5'-RACE generated the TCR beta libraries. TCRdb called the 5' RACE reads again in MiXCR, with one record for every CDR3 protein. In the table there are about 320,000 distinct CDR3 sequences, roughly 12% of which are singletons. This clonotype showed up many times. Its target is unknown. This TCR came from a female donor with ankylosing spondylitis or in good health (not recorded which). The rearrangement joins TRBV20-1 to TRBJ1-4; D is unclear. The specimen sequenced was blood, either unsorted or a sorted T cell fraction (not recorded which). As DNA, the CDR3 is TGCAGTGCACCAGCCGGGAAGAATGAAAAACTGTTTTTT. It is translated as CSAPAGKNEKLFF.